This T cell receptor beta chain was identified in a study of T cells after posttransplantation cyclophosphamide. Germline V CDR1 and CDR2: SGDLS, YYNGEE. The CDR3 consists of 19 residues. J was trimmed by 5 bases and V by 0 bases; bases with no gene match: 15. Using immunoSEQ multiplex PCR, the repertoire was profiled, and TCRdb retains in-frame clones only, with some absent. Listed here are 34,000 or so clones without any singletons, the top ten holding less than 7.5%. This sequence was found in a woman between 50 and 59 years old in good health and a related stem cell transplant donor. The material sequenced was PBMCs. The rearrangement uses TRBV9 and TRBJ2-3; 10 positions agree with TRBD1. DNA of the CDR3: TGTGCCAGCAGCGTAGAAGGATTGGGTGGACAGGGGGATCAAGATACGCAGTATTTT. Translation gives CASSVEGLGGQGDQDTQYF.